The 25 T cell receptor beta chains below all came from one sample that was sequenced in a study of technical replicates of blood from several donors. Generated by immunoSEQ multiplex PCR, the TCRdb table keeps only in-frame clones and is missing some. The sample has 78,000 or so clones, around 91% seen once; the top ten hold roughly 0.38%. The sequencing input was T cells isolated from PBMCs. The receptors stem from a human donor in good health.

The CDR3 protein is CASSLVLANEQFF. DNA for the CDR3: TGTGCCAGCTCGCTAGTTCTAGCGAATGAGCAGTTCTTC. This chain links TRBV18 with TRBJ2-1; a possible D gene is TRBD2 (6 bases). The germline V and J ends were trimmed by 6 bases and 7 bases, with 13 bases remaining between them. This CDR3 region has 13 residues. Germline assignment: CDR1 KGHSH and CDR2 LQKENI. Together with reference TRBV18 and TRBJ2-1, the CDR3 gives the full variable domain: NAGVMQNPRHLVRRRGQEARLRCSPMKGHSHVYWYRQLPEEGLKFMVYLQKENIIDESGMPKERFSAEFPKEGPSILRIQQVVRGDSAAYFCASSLVLANEQFFGPGTRLTVL.

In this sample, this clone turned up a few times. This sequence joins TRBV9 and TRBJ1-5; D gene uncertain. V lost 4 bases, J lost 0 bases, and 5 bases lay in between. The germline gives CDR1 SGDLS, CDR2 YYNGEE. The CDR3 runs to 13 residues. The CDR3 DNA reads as TGTGCCAGCAGCTTAAATAGCAATCAGCCCCAGCATTTT. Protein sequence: CASSLNSNQPQHF.

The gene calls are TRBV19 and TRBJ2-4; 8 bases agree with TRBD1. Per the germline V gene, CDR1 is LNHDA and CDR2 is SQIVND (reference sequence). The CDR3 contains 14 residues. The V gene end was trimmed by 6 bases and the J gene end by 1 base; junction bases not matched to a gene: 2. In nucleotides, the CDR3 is TGTGCCAGTAGGACAGGGGTGGCCAAAAACATTCAGTACTTC. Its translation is CASRTGVAKNIQYF. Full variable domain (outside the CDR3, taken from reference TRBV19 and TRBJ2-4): DGGITQSPKYLFRKEGQNVTLSCEQNLNHDAMYWYRQDPGQGLRLIYYSQIVNDFQKGDIAEGYSVSREKKESFPLTVTSAQKNPTAFYLCASRTGVAKNIQYFGAGTRLSVL.

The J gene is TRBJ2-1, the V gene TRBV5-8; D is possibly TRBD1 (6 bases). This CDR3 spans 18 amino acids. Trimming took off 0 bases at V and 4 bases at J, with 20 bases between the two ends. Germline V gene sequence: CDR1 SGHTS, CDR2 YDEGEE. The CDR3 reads CASSLVGRGKRGYNEQFF. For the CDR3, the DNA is TGTGCCAGCAGCTTGGTGGGCAGGGGCAAGAGAGGGTACAATGAGCAGTTCTTC.

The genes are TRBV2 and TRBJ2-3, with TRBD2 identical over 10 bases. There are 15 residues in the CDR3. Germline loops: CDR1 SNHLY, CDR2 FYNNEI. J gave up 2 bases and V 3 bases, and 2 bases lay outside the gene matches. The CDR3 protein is CASSDGTSATDTQYF. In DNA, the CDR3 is TGTGCCAGCAGTGATGGGACTAGCGCCACAGATACGCAGTATTTT.

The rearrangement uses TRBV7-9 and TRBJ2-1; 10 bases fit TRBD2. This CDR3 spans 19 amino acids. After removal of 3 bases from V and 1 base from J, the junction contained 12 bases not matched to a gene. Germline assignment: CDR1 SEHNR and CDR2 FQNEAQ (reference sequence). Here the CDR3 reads CASSFPEVSSGRSYNEQFF. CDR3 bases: TGTGCCAGCAGCTTTCCTGAGGTCTCTAGCGGGAGATCCTACAATGAGCAGTTCTTC.

The CDR3 here is CASSEFVRDNEQFF. The CDR3 coding sequence is TGTGCCAGCAGTGAATTTGTCAGGGACAATGAGCAGTTCTTC. The chain couples TRBV6-1 to TRBJ2-1; TRBD1 might be the D (5 bases). Trimming removed 2 bases from V and 5 bases from J, with 10 bases in between. Per the germline V gene, CDR1 is MNHNS and CDR2 is SASEGT. This CDR3 comprises 14 residues.

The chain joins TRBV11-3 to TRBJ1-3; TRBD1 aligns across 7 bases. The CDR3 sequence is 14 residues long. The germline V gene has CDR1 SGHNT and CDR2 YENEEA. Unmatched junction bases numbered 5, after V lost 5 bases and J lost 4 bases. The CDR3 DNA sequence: TGTGCCAGCAGCCCCGACAGGGACGGAAACACCATATATTTT. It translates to CASSPDRDGNTIYF. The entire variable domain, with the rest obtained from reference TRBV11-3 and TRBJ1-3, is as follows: EAGVVQSPRYKIIEKKQPVAFWCNPISGHNTLYWYLQNLGQGPELLIRYENEEAVDDSQLPKDRFSAERLKGVDSTLKIQPAELGDSAVYLCASSPDRDGNTIYFGEGSWLTVV.

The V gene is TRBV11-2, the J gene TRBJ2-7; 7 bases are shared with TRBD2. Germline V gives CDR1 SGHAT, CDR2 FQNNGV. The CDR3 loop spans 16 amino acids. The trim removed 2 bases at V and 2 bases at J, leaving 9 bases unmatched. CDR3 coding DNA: TGTGCCAGCAGCTTATTCTGGGAGGGGAAAGCCTACGAGCAGTACTTC. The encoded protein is CASSLFWEGKAYEQYF.

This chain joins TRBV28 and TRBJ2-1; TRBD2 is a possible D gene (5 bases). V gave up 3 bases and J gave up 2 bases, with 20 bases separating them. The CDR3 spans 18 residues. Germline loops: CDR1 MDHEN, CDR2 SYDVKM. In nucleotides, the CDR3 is TGTGCCAGCAGTTTGGTTTGGTCTAGCCAACCAACCTACAATGAGCAGTTCTTC. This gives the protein CASSLVWSSQPTYNEQFF.

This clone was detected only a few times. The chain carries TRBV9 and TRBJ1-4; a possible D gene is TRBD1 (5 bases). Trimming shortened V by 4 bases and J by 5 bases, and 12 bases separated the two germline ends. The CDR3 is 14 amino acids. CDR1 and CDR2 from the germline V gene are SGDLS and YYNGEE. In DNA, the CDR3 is TGTGCCAGCAGCCTAAGTGGGGGGAATGAAAAACTGTTTTTT. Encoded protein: CASSLSGGNEKLFF.

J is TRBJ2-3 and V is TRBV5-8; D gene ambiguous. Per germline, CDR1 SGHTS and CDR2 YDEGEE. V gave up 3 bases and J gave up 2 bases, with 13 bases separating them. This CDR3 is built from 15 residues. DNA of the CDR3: TGTGCCAGCAGCTCAGGCTCCGGCCTCACAGATACGCAGTATTTT. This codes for CASSSGSGLTDTQYF. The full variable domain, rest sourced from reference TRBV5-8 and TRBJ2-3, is EAGVTQSPTHLIKTRGQQATLRCSPISGHTSVYWYQQALGLGLQFLLWYDEGEERNRGNFPPRFSGRQFPNYSSELNVNALELEDSALYLCASSSGSGLTDTQYFGPGTRLTVL.

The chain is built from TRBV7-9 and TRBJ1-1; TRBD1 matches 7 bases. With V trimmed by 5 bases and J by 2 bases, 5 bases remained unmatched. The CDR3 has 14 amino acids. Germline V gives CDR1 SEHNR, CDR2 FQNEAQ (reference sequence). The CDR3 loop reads CASSQDRVNTEAFF. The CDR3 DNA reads TGTGCCAGCAGCCAAGACAGGGTAAACACTGAAGCTTTCTTT.

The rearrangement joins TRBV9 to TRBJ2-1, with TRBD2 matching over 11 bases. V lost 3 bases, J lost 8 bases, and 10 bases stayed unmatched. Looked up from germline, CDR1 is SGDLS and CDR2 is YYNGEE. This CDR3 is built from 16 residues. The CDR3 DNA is TGTGCCAGCAGCGAAAAAACTAGCGGGAGTGGGGATGAGCAGTTCTTC. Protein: CASSEKTSGSGDEQFF.

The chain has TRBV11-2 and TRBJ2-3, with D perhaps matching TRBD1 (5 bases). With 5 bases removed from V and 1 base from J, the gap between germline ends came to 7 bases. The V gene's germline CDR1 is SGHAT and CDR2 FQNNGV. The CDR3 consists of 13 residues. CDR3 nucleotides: TGTGCCAGCAGCCAACAGGGCACAGATACGCAGTATTTT. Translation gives CASSQQGTDTQYF.

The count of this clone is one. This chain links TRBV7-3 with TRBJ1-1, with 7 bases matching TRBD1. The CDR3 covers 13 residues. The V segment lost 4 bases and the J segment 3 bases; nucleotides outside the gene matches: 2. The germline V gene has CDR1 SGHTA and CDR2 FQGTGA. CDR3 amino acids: CASSSGGYTEAFF. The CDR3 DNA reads TGTGCCAGCAGCTCAGGGGGGTACACTGAAGCTTTCTTT.

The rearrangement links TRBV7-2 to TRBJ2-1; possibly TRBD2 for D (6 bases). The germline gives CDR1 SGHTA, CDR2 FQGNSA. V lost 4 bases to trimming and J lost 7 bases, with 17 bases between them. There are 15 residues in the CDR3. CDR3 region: CASSSIPGLSNEQFF. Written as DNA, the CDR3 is TGTGCCAGCAGCTCAATACCGGGACTCTCGAATGAGCAGTTCTTC.

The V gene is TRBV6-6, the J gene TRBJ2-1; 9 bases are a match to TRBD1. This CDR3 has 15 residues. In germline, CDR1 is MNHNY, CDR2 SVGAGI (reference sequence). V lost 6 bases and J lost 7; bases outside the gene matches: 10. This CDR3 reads CASSNDRGSSNEQFF. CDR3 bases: TGTGCCAGCAGCAACGACAGGGGGAGTTCGAATGAGCAGTTCTTC.

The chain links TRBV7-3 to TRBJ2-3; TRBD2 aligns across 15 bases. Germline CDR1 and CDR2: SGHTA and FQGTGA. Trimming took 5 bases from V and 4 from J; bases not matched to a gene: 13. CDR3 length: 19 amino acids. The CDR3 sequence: CASSPRRGGLAGGADTQYF. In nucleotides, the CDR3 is TGTGCCAGCAGCCCACGACGGGGGGGACTAGCGGGAGGAGCAGATACGCAGTATTTT.

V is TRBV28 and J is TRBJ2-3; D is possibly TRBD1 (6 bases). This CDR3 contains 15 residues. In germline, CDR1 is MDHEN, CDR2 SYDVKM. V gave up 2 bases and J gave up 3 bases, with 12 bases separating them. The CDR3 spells CASSLAGQRTDTQYF. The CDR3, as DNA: TGTGCCAGCAGTTTAGCCGGACAGCGGACAGATACGCAGTATTTT.

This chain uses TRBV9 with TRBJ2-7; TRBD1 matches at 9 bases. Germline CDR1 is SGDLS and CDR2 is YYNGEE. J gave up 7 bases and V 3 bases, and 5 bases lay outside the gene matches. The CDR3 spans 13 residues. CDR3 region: CASSGDRVGEQYF. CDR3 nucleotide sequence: TGTGCCAGCAGCGGGGACAGGGTAGGGGAGCAGTACTTC.

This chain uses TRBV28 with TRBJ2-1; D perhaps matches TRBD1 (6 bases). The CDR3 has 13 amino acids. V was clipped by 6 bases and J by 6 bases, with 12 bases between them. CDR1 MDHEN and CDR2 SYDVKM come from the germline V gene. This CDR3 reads CASSWETGNEQFF. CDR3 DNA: TGTGCCAGCAGCTGGGAGACAGGCAATGAGCAGTTCTTC. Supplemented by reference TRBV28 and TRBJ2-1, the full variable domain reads DVKVTQSSRYLVKRTGEKVFLECVQDMDHENMFWYRQDPGLGLRLIYFSYDVKMKEKGDIPEGYSVSREKKERFSLILESASTNQTSMYLCASSWETGNEQFFGPGTRLTVL.

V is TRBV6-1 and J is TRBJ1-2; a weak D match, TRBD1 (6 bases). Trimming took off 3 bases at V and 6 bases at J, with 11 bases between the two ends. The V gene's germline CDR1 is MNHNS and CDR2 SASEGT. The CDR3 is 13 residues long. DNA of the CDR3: TGTGCCAGCAGTGAGGGACACGGGGATGGCTACACCTTC. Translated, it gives CASSEGHGDGYTF.

The CDR3 sequence: CASSQLAGTLGEKLFF. CDR3 bases: TGCGCCAGCAGCCAATTGGCCGGGACACTGGGCGAAAAACTGTTTTTT. The chain has TRBV4-1 and TRBJ1-4, with a possible D match to TRBD1 (6 bases). The germline CDR1 and CDR2 sequences are MGHRA and YSYEKL. The CDR3 spans 16 residues. Trimming cost V 2 bases and J 8 bases, with 18 bases left between them.

The CDR3: CASSWTSGRYEQYF. The CDR3 coding sequence is TGTGCCAGCAGCTGGACTAGCGGGAGGTACGAGCAGTACTTC. The chain employs TRBV7-2 and TRBJ2-7, with 14 bases that match TRBD2. Germline V gene sequence: CDR1 SGHTA, CDR2 FQGNSA. V lost 4 bases, J lost 4 bases, and 0 bases stayed unmatched. CDR3 length: 14 amino acids.